A selection of T cell receptor beta chains follows, all from one sample in a study of technical replicates of blood from several donors. The protocol was immunoSEQ multiplex PCR, while the TCRdb copy is restricted to in-frame clones and leaves out a portion. This table holds approximately 82,000 clones, over 80% found once. Sequencing was carried out using T cells isolated from PBMCs. All receptors derive from a human donor in good health. CDR3s leave out the opening cysteine and the closing phenylalanine or tryptophan.

V,J,CDR3
TRBV9,TRBJ2-2,ASSVEAGGTGELF
TRBV6-6,TRBJ2-7,ASSSTGTSFDEQY
TRBV28,TRBJ1-1,ASSFRYGRAEGTEAF
TRBV7-2,TRBJ1-1,ASSPWGRGTEAF
TRBV7-6,TRBJ2-7,ASSPQGRGEQY
TRBV30,TRBJ2-5,AWSRGGVETQY
TRBV30,TRBJ2-1,AWSPRGLNNEQF
TRBV4-1,TRBJ2-7,ASSGPGQFKRGSYEQY
TRBV28,TRBJ2-1,ASSLRNEQF
TRBV28,TRBJ1-2,ASSLGFGRGSYGYT
TRBV5-1,TRBJ1-2,ASSLETPNYGYT
TRBV2,TRBJ1-2,ASSDYDRGYGYT
TRBV13,TRBJ2-1,ASSLGQTGGYEQF
TRBV5-1,TRBJ2-2,ASRVGGTGELF
TRBV5-1,TRBJ1-1,ASRQQGKAF
TRBV19,TRBJ1-2,ASSMTGGYGYT
TRBV18,TRBJ2-3,ASSPPGQGSTDTQY
TRBV27,TRBJ2-5,ASSFLAGERLGETQY
TRBV27,TRBJ1-5,ASSFLGGVGQPQH
TRBV18,TRBJ2-4,ASSSGTGFSLAKNIQY
TRBV6-5,TRBJ2-3,ASSYIDTQY
TRBV7-6,TRBJ1-1,ASSHSGGQLNTEAF
TRBV6-1,TRBJ2-7,ASRGTRLDYEQY